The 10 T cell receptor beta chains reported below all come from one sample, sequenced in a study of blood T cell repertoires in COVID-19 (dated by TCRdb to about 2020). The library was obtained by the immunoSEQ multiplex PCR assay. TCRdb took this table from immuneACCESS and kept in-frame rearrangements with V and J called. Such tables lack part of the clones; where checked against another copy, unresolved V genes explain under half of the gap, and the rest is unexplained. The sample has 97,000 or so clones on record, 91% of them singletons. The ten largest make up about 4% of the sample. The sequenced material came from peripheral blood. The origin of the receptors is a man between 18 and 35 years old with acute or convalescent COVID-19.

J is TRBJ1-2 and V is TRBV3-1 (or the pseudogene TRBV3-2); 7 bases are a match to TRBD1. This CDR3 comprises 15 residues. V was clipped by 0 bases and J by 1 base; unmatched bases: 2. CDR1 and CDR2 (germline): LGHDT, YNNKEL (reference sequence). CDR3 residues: CASSQEGTVNYGYTF. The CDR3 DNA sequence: TGTGCCAGCAGCCAAGAAGGGACAGTTAACTATGGCTACACCTTC.

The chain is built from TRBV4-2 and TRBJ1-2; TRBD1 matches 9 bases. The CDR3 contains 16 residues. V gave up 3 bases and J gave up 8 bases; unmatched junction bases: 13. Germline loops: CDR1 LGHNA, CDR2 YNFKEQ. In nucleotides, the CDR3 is TGTGCCAGCAGCCAGGATCCACAGGGGGCGGAGAGGGGCTACACCTTC. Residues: CASSQDPQGAERGYTF.

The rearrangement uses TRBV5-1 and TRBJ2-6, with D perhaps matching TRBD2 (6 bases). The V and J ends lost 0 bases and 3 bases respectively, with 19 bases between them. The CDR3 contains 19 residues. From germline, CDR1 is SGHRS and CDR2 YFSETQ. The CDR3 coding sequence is TGCGCCAGCAGCTTGGGTGTCGGGACTGCCGGACTTGGGGCCAACGTCCTGACTTTC. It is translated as CASSLGVGTAGLGANVLTF.

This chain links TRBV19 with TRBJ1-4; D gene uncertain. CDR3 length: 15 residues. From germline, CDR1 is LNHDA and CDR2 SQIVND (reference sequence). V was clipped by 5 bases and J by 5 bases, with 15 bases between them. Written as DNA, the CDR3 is TGTGCCAGTAGTTCCCCTCGGACGGGGAATGAAAAACTGTTTTTT. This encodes CASSSPRTGNEKLFF.

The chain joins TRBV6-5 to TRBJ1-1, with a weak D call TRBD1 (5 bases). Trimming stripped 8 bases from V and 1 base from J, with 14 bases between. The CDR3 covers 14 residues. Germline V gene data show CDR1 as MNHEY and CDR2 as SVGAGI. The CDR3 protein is CASPRGIRNTEAFF. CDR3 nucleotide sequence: TGTGCCAGCCCTCGGGGGATAAGGAACACTGAAGCTTTCTTT.

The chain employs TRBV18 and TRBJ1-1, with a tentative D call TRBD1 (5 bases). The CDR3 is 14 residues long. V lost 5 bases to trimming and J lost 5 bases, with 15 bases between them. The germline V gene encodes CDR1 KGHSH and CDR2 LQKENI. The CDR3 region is CASSYDSRSTEAFF. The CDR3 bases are TGTGCCAGCTCATACGACAGCAGGAGTACTGAAGCTTTCTTT. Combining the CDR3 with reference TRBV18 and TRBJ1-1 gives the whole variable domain NAGVMQNPRHLVRRRGQEARLRCSPMKGHSHVYWYRQLPEEGLKFMVYLQKENIIDESGMPKERFSAEFPKEGPSILRIQQVVRGDSAAYFCASSYDSRSTEAFFGQGTRLTVV.

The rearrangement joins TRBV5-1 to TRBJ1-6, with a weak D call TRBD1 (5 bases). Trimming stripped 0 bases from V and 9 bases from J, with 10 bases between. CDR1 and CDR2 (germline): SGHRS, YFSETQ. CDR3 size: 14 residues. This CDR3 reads CASSLGDLSSPLHF. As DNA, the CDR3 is TGCGCCAGCAGCTTGGGGGACTTGAGTTCACCCCTCCACTTT.

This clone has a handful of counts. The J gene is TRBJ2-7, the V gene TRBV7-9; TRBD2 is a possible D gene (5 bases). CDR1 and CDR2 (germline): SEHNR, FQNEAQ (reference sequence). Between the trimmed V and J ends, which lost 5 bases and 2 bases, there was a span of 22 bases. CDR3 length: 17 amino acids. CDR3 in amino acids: CASSPRGERPSTYEQYF. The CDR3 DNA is TGTGCCAGCAGCCCGCGTGGTGAGCGGCCATCAACCTACGAGCAGTACTTC.

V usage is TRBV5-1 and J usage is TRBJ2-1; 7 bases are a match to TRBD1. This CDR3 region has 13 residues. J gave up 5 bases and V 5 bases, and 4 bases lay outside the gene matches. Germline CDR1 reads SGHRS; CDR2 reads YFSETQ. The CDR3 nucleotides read TGCGCCAGCAGACTCGGGACAGACAATGAGCAGTTCTTC. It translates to CASRLGTDNEQFF.

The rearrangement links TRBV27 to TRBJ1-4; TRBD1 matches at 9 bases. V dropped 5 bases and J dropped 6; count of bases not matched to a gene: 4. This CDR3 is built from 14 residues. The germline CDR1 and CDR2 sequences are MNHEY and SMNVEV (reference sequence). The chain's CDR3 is CASSNRDRDEKLFF. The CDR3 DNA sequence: TGTGCCAGCAGTAACCGGGACAGGGATGAAAAACTGTTTTTT.